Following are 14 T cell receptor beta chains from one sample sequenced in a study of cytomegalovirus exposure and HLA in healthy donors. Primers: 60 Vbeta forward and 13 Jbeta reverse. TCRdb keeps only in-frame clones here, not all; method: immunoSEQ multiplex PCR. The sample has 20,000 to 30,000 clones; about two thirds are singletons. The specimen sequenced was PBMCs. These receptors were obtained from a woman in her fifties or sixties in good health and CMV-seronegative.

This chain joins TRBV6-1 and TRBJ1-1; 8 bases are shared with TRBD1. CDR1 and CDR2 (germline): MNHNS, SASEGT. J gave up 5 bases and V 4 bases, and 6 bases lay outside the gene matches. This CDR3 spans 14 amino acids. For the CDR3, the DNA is TGTGCCAGCAGTGCACAGGGGGAGGGAACTGAAGCTTTCTTT. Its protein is CASSAQGEGTEAFF.

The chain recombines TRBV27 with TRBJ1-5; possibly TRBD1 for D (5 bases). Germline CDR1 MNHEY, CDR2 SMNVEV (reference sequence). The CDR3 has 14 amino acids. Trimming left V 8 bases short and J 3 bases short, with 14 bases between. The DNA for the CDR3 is TGTGCCAGCCACGGACAAGGCCCCAATCAGCCCCAGCATTTT. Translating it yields CASHGQGPNQPQHF.

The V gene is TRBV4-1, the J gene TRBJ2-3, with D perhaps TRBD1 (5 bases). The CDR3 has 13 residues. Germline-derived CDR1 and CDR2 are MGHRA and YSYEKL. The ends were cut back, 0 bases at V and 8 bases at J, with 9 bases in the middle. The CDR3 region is CASSQDGRGTQYF. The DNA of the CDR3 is TGCGCCAGCAGCCAAGATGGAAGGGGTACGCAGTATTTT.

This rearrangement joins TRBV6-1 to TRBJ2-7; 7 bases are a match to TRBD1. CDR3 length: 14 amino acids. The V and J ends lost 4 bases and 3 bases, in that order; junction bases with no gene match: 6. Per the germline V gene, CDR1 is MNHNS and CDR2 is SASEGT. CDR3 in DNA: TGTGCCAGCAGTGCCGGGACAGTTCTCTACGAGCAGTACTTC. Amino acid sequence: CASSAGTVLYEQYF.

The CDR3 loop is CASSEPPGQNNSPLHF. The CDR3 nucleotides read TGTGCCAGCAGTGAGCCCCCGGGACAGAATAATTCACCCCTCCACTTT. The chain joins TRBV2 to TRBJ1-6; the match to TRBD1 covers 7 bases. The CDR3 loop spans 16 amino acids. V lost 3 bases to trimming and J lost 5 bases; unmatched junction nucleotides: 7. The germline V gene encodes CDR1 SNHLY and CDR2 FYNNEI.

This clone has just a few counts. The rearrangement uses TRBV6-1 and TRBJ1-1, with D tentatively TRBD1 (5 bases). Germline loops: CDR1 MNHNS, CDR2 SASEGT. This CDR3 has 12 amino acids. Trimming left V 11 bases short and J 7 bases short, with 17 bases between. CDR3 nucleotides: TGTGCCTCAGGGAGGGTCGGGGGTGAAGCTTTCTTT. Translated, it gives CASGRVGGEAFF.

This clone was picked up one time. The CDR3 nucleotides read TGCGCCAGCAGCCCGACCGGGACAGCCGGAGGGGGCTACACCTTC. Translation gives CASSPTGTAGGGYTF. The gene calls are TRBV5-1 and TRBJ1-2, with 7 bases aligning to TRBD1. The CDR3 loop spans 15 amino acids. Germline assignment: CDR1 SGHRS and CDR2 YFSETQ. Trimming at V came to 4 bases and at J to 8 bases, leaving 14 bases not matched to a gene.

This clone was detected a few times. Here the CDR3 DNA reads TGTGCCACCAGCAGGGGCGCCGGGGGACATGGCTACACCTTC. It codes for CATSRGAGGHGYTF. The chain is built from TRBV15 and TRBJ1-2; a weak D match, TRBD1 (5 bases). The CDR3 length is 14 residues. The germline gives CDR1 LNHNV, CDR2 YYDKDF (reference sequence). The V end lost 3 bases, the J end lost 6 bases, and 14 bases lay between the germline ends.

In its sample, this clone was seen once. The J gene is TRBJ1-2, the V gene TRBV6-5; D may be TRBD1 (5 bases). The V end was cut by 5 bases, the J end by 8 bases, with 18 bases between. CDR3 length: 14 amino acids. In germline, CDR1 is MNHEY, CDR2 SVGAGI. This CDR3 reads CASSQAGVIGGYTF. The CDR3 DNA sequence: TGTGCCAGCAGTCAGGCGGGGGTGATTGGCGGCTACACCTTC.

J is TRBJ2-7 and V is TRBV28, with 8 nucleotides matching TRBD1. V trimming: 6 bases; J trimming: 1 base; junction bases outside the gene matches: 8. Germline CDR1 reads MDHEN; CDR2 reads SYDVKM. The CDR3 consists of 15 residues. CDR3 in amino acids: CASSATGGKSYEQYF. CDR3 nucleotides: TGTGCCAGCAGCGCTACAGGGGGGAAATCCTACGAGCAGTACTTC.

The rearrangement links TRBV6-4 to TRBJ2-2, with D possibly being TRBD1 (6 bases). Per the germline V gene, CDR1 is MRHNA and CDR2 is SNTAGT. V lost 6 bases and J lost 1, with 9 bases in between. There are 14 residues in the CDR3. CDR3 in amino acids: CASRGQMNTGELFF. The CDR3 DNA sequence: TGTGCCAGCAGGGGACAAATGAACACCGGGGAGCTGTTTTTT.

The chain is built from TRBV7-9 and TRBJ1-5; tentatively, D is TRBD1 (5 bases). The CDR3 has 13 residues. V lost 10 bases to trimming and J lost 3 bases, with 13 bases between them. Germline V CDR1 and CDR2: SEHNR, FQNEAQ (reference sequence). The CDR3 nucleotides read TGTGCCACCAGGGAGGGTGTCAATCAGCCCCAGCATTTT. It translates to CATREGVNQPQHF.

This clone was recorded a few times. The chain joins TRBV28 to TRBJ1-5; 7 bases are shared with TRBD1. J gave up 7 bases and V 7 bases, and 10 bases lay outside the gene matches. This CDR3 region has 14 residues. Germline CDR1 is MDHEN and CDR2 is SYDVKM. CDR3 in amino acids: CASNGVLGGQPQHF. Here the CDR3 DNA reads TGTGCCAGCAATGGCGTCTTAGGGGGCCAGCCCCAGCATTTT.

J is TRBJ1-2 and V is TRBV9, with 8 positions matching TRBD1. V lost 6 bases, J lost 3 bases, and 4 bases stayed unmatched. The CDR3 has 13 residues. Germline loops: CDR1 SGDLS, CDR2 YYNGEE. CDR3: CASTPGGYYGYTF. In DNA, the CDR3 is TGTGCCAGCACCCCAGGGGGCTACTATGGCTACACCTTC.